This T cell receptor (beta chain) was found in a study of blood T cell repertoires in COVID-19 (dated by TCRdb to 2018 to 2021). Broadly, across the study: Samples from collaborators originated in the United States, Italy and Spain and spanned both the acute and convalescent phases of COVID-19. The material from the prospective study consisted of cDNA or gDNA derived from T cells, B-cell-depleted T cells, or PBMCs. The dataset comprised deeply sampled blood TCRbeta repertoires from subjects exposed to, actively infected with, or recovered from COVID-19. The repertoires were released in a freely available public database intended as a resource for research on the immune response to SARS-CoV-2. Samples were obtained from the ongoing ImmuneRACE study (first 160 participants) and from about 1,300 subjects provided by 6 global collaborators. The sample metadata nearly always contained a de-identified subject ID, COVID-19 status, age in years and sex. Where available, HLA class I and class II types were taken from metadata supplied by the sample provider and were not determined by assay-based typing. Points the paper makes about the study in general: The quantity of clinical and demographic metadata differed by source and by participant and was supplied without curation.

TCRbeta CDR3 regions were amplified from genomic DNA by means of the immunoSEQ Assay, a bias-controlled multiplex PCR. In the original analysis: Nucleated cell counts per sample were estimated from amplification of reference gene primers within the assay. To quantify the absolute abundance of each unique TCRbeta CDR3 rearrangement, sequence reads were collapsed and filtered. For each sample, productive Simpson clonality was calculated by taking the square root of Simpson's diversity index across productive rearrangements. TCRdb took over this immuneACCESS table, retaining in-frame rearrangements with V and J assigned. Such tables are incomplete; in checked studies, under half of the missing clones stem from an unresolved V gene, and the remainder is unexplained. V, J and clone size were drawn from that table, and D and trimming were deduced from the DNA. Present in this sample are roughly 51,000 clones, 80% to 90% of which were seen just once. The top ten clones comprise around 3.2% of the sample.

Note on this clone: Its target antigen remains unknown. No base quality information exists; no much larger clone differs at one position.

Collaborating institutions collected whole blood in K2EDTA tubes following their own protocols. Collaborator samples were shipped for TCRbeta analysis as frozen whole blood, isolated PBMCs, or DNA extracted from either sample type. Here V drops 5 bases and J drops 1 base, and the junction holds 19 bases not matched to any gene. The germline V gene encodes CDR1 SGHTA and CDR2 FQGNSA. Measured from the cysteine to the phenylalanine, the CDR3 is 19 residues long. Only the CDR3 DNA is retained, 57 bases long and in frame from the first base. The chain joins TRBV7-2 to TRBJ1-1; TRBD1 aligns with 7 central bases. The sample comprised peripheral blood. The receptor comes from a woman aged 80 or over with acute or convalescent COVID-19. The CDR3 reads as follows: CASSESRGTGAGRNTEAFF. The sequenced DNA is TGTGCCAGCAGCGAATCTCGAGGCACAGGGGCCGGGAGGAACACTGAAGCTTTCTTT.